This T cell receptor (beta chain) derives from a study of human T cells and chemical hapten exposure. Study-level background: Patients were given diphenylcyclopropenone on the scalp weekly across the approximately 25-week study.

During construction of the library, unique molecular identifiers were attached to individual cDNA molecules for quantitative, reproducible TCR counting. Per the study methods: Sample-level TCR yields exhibited a median of 95,638, with a range of roughly 20,000 to 700,000. TCRdb independently ran MiXCR on the RACE reads; one entry per CDR3 protein. For this entry, the V and J calls and clone size follow TCRdb and not the study's own pipeline. The data show fewer than 60,000 distinct CDR3 sequences, approximately 11% seen once. Notes on this clonotype: Its target is unknown.

Overall study findings and caveats: TCRs at high frequency, those above 1 in 1000, did not change with DPC sensitization.

Specified time point: pre-sensitization, week 0. As for treatment: therapeutic diphenylcyclopropenone sensitization with weekly scalp DPC. After removal of 6 bases from V and 5 bases from J, the junction contained 1 base not matched to a gene. CDR1 is MNHEY, CDR2 SVGEGT, per germline. The CDR3 consists of 13 residues. J is TRBJ2-2 and V is TRBV6-2 or TRBV6-3; TRBD2 aligns across 9 bases. The input for sequencing was whole blood, taken in connection with sensitization to the hapten diphenylcyclopropenone (DPC). This clonotype was sampled from a middle-aged woman with alopecia areata. Some clones in this sample may be carry-over from other donors' samples. The CDR3 reads CASRLAGTGELFF. As DNA, the CDR3 is TGTGCCAGCAGGCTAGCGGGGACCGGGGAGCTGTTTTTT.